Sequencing of this TCR beta chain was carried out in a study of T cell repertoires in cytomegalovirus infection. The wider study: In public TCR beta signatures, there were indications of both CMV infection and matching HLA type.

A remark on this clonotype: What it binds is not known.

MiXCR, run by TCRdb on the reads, gives a single entry per CDR3 protein. The sample carries around 750,000 distinct CDR3 sequences, approximately 30% recorded once. This CDR3 is built from 15 residues. V dropped 2 bases and J dropped 3; count of bases not matched to a gene: 3. The germline V gene encodes CDR1 LNHDA and CDR2 SQIVND (reference sequence). Findings and limits, study-wide: The ex vivo response was dominated by HLA-C-restricted CMV-specific TCR beta clonotypes.

The sequence came from a human donor in good health (CMV status not recorded). Some clones in this sample may be carry-over from other donors' samples. The sample in question was cultured CD8+ T cells from PBMCs, obtained from culture after CMV antigen stimulation. This chain connects TRBV19 to TRBJ1-4; 7 nucleotides line up with TRBD1. The CDR3: CASSIRDRANEKLFF. CDR3 DNA: TGTGCCAGTAGTATACGGGACAGAGCTAATGAAAAACTGTTTTTT.